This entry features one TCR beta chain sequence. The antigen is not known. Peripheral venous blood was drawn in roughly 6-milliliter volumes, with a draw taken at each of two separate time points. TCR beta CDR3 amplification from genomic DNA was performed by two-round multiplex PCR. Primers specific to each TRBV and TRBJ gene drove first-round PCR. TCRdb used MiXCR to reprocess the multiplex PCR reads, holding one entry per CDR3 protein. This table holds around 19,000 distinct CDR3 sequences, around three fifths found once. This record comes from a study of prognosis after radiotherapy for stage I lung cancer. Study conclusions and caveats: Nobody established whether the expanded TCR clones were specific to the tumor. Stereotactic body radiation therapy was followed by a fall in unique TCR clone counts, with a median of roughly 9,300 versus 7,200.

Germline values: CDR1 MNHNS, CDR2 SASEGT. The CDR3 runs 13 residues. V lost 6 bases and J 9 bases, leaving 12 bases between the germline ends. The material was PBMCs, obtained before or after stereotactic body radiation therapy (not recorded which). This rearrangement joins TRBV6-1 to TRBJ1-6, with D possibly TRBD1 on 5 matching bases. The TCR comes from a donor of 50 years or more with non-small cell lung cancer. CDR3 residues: CASRTLGTSPLHF. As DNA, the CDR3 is TGTGCCAGCAGGACGTTGGGGACTTCACCCCTCCACTTT.